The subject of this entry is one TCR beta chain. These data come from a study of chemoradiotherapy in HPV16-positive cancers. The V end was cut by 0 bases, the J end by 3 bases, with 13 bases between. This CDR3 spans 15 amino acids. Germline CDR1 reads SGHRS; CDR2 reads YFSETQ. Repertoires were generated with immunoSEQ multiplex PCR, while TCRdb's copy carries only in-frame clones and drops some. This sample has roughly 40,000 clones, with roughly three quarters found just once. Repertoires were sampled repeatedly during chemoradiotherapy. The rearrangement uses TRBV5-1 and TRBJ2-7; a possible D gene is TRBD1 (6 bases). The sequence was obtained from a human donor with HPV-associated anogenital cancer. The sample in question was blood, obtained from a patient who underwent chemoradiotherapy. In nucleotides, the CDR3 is TGCGCCAGCAGCTTGGCCGAGGGACAAGTCTACGAGCAGTACTTC. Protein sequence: CASSLAEGQVYEQYF.